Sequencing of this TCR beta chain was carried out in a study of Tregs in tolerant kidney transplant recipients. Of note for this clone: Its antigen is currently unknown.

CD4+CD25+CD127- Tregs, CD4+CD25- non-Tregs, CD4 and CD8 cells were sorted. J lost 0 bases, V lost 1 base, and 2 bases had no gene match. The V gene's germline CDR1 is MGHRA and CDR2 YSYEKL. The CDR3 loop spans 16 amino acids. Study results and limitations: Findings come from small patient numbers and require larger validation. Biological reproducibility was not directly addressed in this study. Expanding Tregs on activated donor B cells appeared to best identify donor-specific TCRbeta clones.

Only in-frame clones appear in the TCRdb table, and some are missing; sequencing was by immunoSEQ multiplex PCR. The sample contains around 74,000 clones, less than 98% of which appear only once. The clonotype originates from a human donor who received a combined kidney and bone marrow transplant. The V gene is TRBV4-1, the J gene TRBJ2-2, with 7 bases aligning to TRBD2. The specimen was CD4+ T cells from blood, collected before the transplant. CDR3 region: CASSQASGANTGELFF. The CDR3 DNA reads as TGCGCCAGCAGCCAAGCTAGCGGTGCGAACACCGGGGAGCTGTTTTTT.